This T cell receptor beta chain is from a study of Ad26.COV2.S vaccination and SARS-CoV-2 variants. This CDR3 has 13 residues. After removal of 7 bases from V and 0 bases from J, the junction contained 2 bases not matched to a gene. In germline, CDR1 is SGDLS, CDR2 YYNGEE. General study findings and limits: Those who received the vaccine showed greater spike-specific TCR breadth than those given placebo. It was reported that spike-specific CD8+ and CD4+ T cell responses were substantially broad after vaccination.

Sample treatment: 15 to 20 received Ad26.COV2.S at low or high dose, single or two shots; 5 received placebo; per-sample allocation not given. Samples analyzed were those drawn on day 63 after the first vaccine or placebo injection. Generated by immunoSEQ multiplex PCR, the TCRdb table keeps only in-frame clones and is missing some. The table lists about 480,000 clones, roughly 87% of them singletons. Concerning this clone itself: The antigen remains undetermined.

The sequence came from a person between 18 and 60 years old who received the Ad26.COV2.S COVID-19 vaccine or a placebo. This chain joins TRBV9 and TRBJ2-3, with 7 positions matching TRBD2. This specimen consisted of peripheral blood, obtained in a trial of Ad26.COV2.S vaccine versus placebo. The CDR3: CASRGVSTDTQYF. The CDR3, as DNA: TGTGCCAGCCGGGGGGTCAGCACAGATACGCAGTATTTT.